The entry below describes one T cell receptor beta chain. This clonotype was recorded at least ten times. This clone's antigen is unknown. No much larger clone is present one base from it, and per-base qualities are unavailable. The sample belongs to a study of T cells in Graves' hyperthyroidism and ophthalmopathy (dated by TCRdb to the late 2010s). Study-level background: Peripheral blood samples were taken at the time of initial diagnosis, prior to any treatment. TCR Vbeta CDR3 sequencing of 135 peripheral blood samples (under 45 ophthalmopathy, about 74 hyperthyroidism and some 17 progressor patients) is reported in the paper. A discovery cohort of about a hundred patients, 43 with Graves' ophthalmopathy and roughly 59 with stable Graves' hyperthyroidism, was used to find distinguishing TCR V-J signatures. The 100 or so discovery patients were divided at random into training and test sets in a 7:3 ratio. After sampling, hyperthyroidism patients received methimazole starting at 30 mg daily, and ophthalmopathy patients received high-dose intravenous methylprednisolone. Whether ophthalmopathy could be predicted prospectively was tested in an independent validation cohort made up of 18 to 20 hyperthyroidism patients plus 17 patients who later progressed to ophthalmopathy. In more than five Graves' hyperthyroidism patients, the study also compared T-cell repertoires from thyroid tissue with T-cell repertoires from blood. Paper-wide results and their limitations: Most expanded thyroid clonotypes (frequency above 0.001) were also detected in blood, a finding suggesting that blood repertoires may reflect thyroid immune responses. In validation, progression to ophthalmopathy was predicted by the model with nearly 71% sensitivity and 72% to 85% specificity, a median of around 5.9 months before onset. No statistical method was used to fix the sample size in advance, and group allocation was not hidden from the investigators. In cross-validation, a model built on a 13 V-J signature told ophthalmopathy apart from stable hyperthyroidism with approximately 91% sensitivity and about 81% specificity, and in testing the same model reached 80%/75%.

TCR beta CDR3 regions were amplified from RNA transcripts. A first-round RT-PCR of the TCR CDR3 used the HTBI primer set with the Qiagen OneStep RT-PCR kit. Libraries were constructed in a second round of multiplex PCR, after which size selection and purification were performed. Sequencing of the libraries was done on an Illumina HiSeq2000 using paired-end 100 bp reads. In the original analysis: SOAPnuke was used to process the raw data, removing reads that contained adapters or uncalled bases, had a mean Phred below 15, or lacked an exact match to the constant primer or identifier. COPE v1.2.5 was used to merge high-quality paired reads, and clonotypes were defined as unique nucleotide sequences. MiTCR v1.1 was used to align clonotypes to the IMGT TRBV, TRBD and TRBJ reference segments. Only V-J combinations with frequency above 0.0001, covering approximately 99% of repertoires, were analysed. A TCS score was defined as the ratio of F50 (clonal expansion) to E x V (chaos), with BLOSUM62-based TCRdist applied between CDR3 peptides within each V-J. Welch's t-statistics and random forest reduced 450 to 600 V-J features to 10 to 15, which were used in a naive Bayes classifier (R e1071). Through fastp at Q25 and MiXCR, TCRdb rebuilt clones from the public reads, retaining in-frame beta chains. One record per CDR3 amino acid sequence lists the most common genes and DNA. Here the V and J calls rest on TCRdb's processing, not on the authors' analysis. The table for this sample lists about 600,000 distinct CDR3 sequences; around 15% of them were counted only once. The ten most abundant clones make up around 3.5% of the sample.

CDR1 and CDR2, per the germline V gene, are ENHRY and SYGVKD. Relative to germline, V is missing 2 bases and J is missing 1 base, with 1 base of the junction outside any gene match. The CDR3 numbers 14 residues from cysteine through phenylalanine. Only CDR3 DNA is held: 42 bases, read in frame from base 1. Ophthalmopathy patients had moderately to severely active disease, with a Clinical Activity Score of 3 or more, a NOSPECS grade of 4 or more, and a disease duration of less than 3 months. Any patient with an uncontrolled infection, another autoimmune disease, pregnancy or lactation was excluded. Diagnoses relied on clinical symptoms, serum thyroxine and TRAb, thyroid ultrasound and orbital computed tomography. PBMCs were separated from 10 ml of fresh peripheral blood using Ficoll-Paque density gradient centrifugation. Total RNA was extracted using Trizol reagent, and RNA quality was assessed on an Agilent 2100 Bioanalyzer.

The clonotype comes from a woman between 40 and 50 years old with Graves' ophthalmopathy. This chain joins TRBV10-3 to TRBJ1-1, with 7 bases matching TRBD1. Sequencing used blood. The CDR3 in this case is CAISETGANTEAFF. The DNA sequence is TGTGCCATCAGTGAGACAGGGGCGAACACTGAAGCTTTCTTT.